The 6 T cell receptor beta chains presented below share a single source sample, sequenced in a study of blood T cells in healthy people across ages. Sample-barcoded 5' priming and a J-beta primer mix drove a second PCR of 7 to 11 cycles. TCRdb ran MiXCR on the 5' RACE reads and lists one entry per CDR3 protein. The table shows hundreds of thousands of distinct CDR3 sequences, with around 25% occurring only once. The sample also formed part of further work on T cells of mothers and their children.

Sequenced sample: blood. The receptors shown here come from a boy between 10 and 17 years old in good health.

V and J are TRBV12-3 or TRBV12-4 and TRBJ2-2; the match to TRBD2 covers 9 bases. V lost 3 bases and J lost 2; bases outside the gene matches: 4. This CDR3 comprises 16 residues. This CDR3 reads CASSFSLAGNTGELFF. CDR3 in DNA: TGTGCCAGCAGTTTTTCACTAGCGGGTAACACCGGGGAGCTGTTTTTT.

The gene calls are TRBV7-2 and TRBJ2-7; D may be TRBD1 (6 bases). Germline CDR1 is SGHTA and CDR2 is FQGNSA. V lost 5 bases, J lost 6 bases, and 17 bases lay in between. This CDR3 is 14 amino acids long. In nucleotides, the CDR3 is TGTGCCAGCAGCCCCCGGGACAAAAGGCTCGAGCAGTACTTC. It yields the protein CASSPRDKRLEQYF.

In this sample, this clonotype turned up a few times. J is TRBJ1-5 and V is TRBV12-3 or TRBV12-4; D may be TRBD1 (5 bases). Trimming took 2 bases from V and 7 from J, leaving 18 bases between them. CDR3 length: 16 amino acids. The CDR3 loop is CASSLSAGGAYQPQHF. The CDR3 coding sequence is TGTGCCAGCAGTTTATCCGCAGGTGGGGCCTACCAGCCCCAGCATTTT.

This chain uses TRBV6-1 with TRBJ2-5, with D possibly TRBD1 on 5 matching bases. Near its end, the DNA agrees better with TRBJ2-7, so the J call may be wrong. Germline V gives CDR1 MNHNS, CDR2 SASEGT. The CDR3 runs to 15 residues. DNA of the CDR3: TGTGCCAGCAGTGAAGGGTTAGGGGATACCTACGAGCAGTACTTC. Its protein is CASSEGLGDTYEQYF.

V gene TRBV7-2 combines with J gene TRBJ2-4; 13 bases agree with TRBD2. Trimming at V came to 2 bases and at J to 1 base, leaving 8 bases not matched to a gene. Germline V gene lookup returns CDR1 SGHTA and CDR2 FQGNSA. The CDR3 contains 19 residues. The CDR3 spells CASSLTRTSGRGAKNIQYF. CDR3 nucleotide sequence: TGTGCCAGCAGCTTAACGCGGACTAGCGGGAGAGGGGCCAAAAACATTCAGTACTTC. The full variable domain, with the rest looked up from reference TRBV7-2 and TRBJ2-4, is GAGVSQSPSNKVTEKGKDVELRCDPISGHTALYWYRQSLGQGLEFLIYFQGNSAPDKSGLPSDRFSAERTGGSVSTLTIQRTQQEDSAVYLCASSLTRTSGRGAKNIQYFGAGTRLSVL.

Turning to this clonotype: Germline and junction disagree at one end, which may indicate a read error. The V call is TRBV3-1, the J call TRBJ1-5; no clear D gene. This CDR3 is 15 amino acids long. Germline V CDR1 and CDR2: LGHDT, YNNKEL (reference sequence). The CDR3, as DNA: TGTGCCAGCAGCCAACGGGCAGAGCCCAATCGGCCCCAGCATTTT. It is translated as CASSQRAEPNRPQHF. Full variable domain (missing parts from reference TRBV3-1 and TRBJ1-5): DTAVSQTPKYLVTQMGNDKSIKCEQNLGHDTMYWYKQDSKKFLKIMFSYNNKELIINETVPNRFSPKSPDKAHLNLHINSLELGDSAVYFCASSQRAEPNRPQHFGDGTRLSIL.